These T cell receptor beta chains were read from a single sample in a study of early stage breast cancer tumors. Sequenced by immunoSEQ multiplex PCR; TCRdb stores in-frame clones only, minus some. The sample has thousands of clones; about two thirds are singletons. The source material was normal breast tissue next to the tumor. The receptors shown here come from a person in their sixties or seventies with breast cancer. Both conserved end residues are part of each CDR3. A D gene is named only where the DNA matches it firmly. Clone size is given for some rows only: seen once, a few or many times, or a class if the clone is expanded.

>TRBD2|once|15|TRBJ2-3|TRBV18
CASSPLGGGTDTQYF
TGTGCCAGCTCACCTCTCGGGGGGGGCACAGATACGCAGTATTTT
>-|-|14|TRBJ2-2|TRBV5-1
CASSLLGATGELFF
TGCGCCAGCAGCTTGTTGGGGGCCACCGGGGAGCTGTTTTTT
>-|-|16|TRBJ1-4|TRBV2
CASRGTHNYGDEKLFF
TGTGCCAGCAGGGGGACACATAACTATGGAGATGAAAAACTGTTTTTT
>-|-|13|TRBJ1-1|TRBV6-5
CASRTGRITEAFF
TGTGCCAGCAGAACAGGGAGGATCACTGAAGCTTTCTTT
>TRBD1|few|13|TRBJ1-2|TRBV29-1
CSVVQGAIYGYTF
TGCAGCGTTGTACAGGGGGCTATTTATGGCTACACCTTC
>-|-|16|TRBJ1-2|TRBV4-1
CASSQGVGLANYGYTF
TGCGCCAGCAGCCAAGGGGTAGGGCTGGCTAACTATGGCTACACCTTC
>-|-|17|TRBJ2-1|TRBV9
CASSVADGQTFYNEQFF
TGTGCCAGCAGCGTAGCAGACGGACAGACTTTCTACAATGAGCAGTTCTTC
>-|-|15|TRBJ1-2|TRBV10-1
CASSIYQRKTYGYTF
TGCGCCAGCAGTATTTACCAGCGAAAGACCTATGGCTACACCTTC
>-|few|13|TRBJ2-7|TRBV27
CASSWQGIDEQYF
TGTGCCAGCAGTTGGCAGGGGATCGACGAGCAGTACTTC
>-|-|15|TRBJ2-1|TRBV7-2
CASSFDPSTYNEQFF
TGTGCCAGCAGCTTCGACCCGAGCACCTACAATGAGCAGTTCTTC
>TRBD1|-|17|TRBJ2-1|TRBV11-2
CASSLERDRGADNEQFF
TGTGCCAGCAGCTTAGAAAGGGACAGGGGGGCTGACAATGAGCAGTTCTTC
>TRBD2|-|18|TRBJ2-3|TRBV19
CASSTHLTSGRTTDTQYF
TGTGCCAGTAGTACCCACCTGACTAGCGGGAGGACGACAGATACGCAGTATTTT
>-|-|15|TRBJ2-3|TRBV5-1
CASSLVAAPGDTQYF
TGCGCCAGCAGCTTGGTCGCTGCTCCTGGAGATACGCAGTATTTT
>TRBD2|-|15|TRBJ2-5|TRBV2
CASSEGAGGQETQYF
TGTGCCAGCAGTGAAGGAGCGGGGGGACAAGAGACCCAGTACTTC
>TRBD1|-|15|TRBJ2-5|TRBV2
CASSPADRVEETQYF
TGTGCCAGCAGCCCCGCCGACAGGGTGGAAGAGACCCAGTACTTC
>-|few|14|TRBJ1-5|TRBV6-4
CASSASPGNQPQHF
TGTGCCAGCAGTGCGAGTCCAGGCAATCAGCCCCAGCATTTT
>TRBD2|-|15|TRBJ2-7|TRBV4-1
CASSQPRTSGIEQYF
TGCGCCAGCAGCCAACCGCGGACTAGCGGGATCGAGCAGTACTTC
>-|-|18|TRBJ2-3|TRBV15
CATSRAPLGGADTDTQYF
TGTGCCACCAGCAGAGCTCCCTTAGGCGGGGCCGACACAGATACGCAGTATTTT
>-|few|15|TRBJ2-1|TRBV10-3
CAVQMDDSSYNEQFF
TGTGCCGTCCAGATGGACGACAGCTCCTACAATGAGCAGTTCTTC
>TRBD1|-|16|TRBJ1-5|TRBV30
CAWSVRTGDFNQPQHF
TGTGCCTGGAGTGTCAGGACAGGCGACTTCAATCAGCCCCAGCATTTT
>-|-|14|TRBJ2-5|TRBV5-5
CASSSPGRAETQYF
TGTGCCAGCAGCTCTCCGGGTCGGGCCGAGACCCAGTACTTC
>TRBD2|-|15|TRBJ2-1|TRBV4-2
CASSQDLGGRGEQFF
TGTGCCAGCAGCCAAGATCTGGGGGGGAGGGGAGAGCAGTTCTTC
>-|-|16|TRBJ1-1|TRBV6-1
CASSEYVGAENTEAFF
TGTGCCAGCAGTGAATACGTGGGGGCAGAGAACACTGAAGCTTTCTTT
>-|large|12|TRBJ1-2|TRBV10-3
CATADSNYGYTF
TGTGCCACCGCGGACTCTAACTATGGCTACACCTTC
>-|-|13|TRBJ1-5|TRBV6-5
CASATRGDQPQHF
TGTGCCAGCGCAACACGGGGGGATCAGCCCCAGCATTTT
>TRBD1|-|17|TRBJ1-2|TRBV6-1
CASSERRTGGSNYGYTF
TGTGCCAGCAGTGAACGGCGGACAGGGGGGAGTAACTATGGCTACACCTTC
>-|-|15|TRBJ2-2|TRBV4-2
CASSQVLPITGELFF
TGTGCCAGCAGCCAAGTGCTACCCATCACCGGGGAGCTGTTTTTT
>-|few|14|TRBJ2-7|TRBV6-1
CASSGPGGPYEQYF
TGTGCCAGCAGTGGCCCAGGAGGGCCCTACGAGCAGTACTTC
>TRBD1|-|15|TRBJ1-1|TRBV5-1
CASSLIWQGDTEAFF
TGCGCCAGCAGCTTGATTTGGCAGGGGGACACTGAAGCTTTCTTT
>-|once|13|TRBJ1-2|TRBV19
CASSIQGHLGYTF
TGTGCCAGTAGTATCCAAGGACATCTGGGCTACACCTTC
>-|-|15|TRBJ1-4|TRBV19
CASSMGIATNEKLFF
TGTGCCAGTAGTATGGGGATTGCAACTAATGAAAAACTGTTTTTT
>-|once|13|TRBJ2-1|TRBV5-8
CASSSDSYNEQFF
TGTGCCAGCAGCTCCGACAGTTACAATGAGCAGTTCTTC
>TRBD1|-|16|TRBJ1-6|TRBV6-5
CASSYSGTGGLAPLHF
TGTGCCAGCAGTTACTCTGGGACAGGGGGCTTAGCACCCCTCCACTTT
>-|-|12|TRBJ1-1|TRBV6-5
CASSHERGEAFF
TGTGCCAGCAGCCATGAAAGGGGTGAAGCTTTCTTT
>-|once|14|TRBJ2-2|TRBV10-2
CASNGGNPTGELFF
TGCGCCAGCAATGGGGGGAACCCTACCGGGGAGCTGTTTTTT
>-|few|17|TRBJ2-1|TRBV5-1
CASSLAGTRGEGNEQFF
TGCGCCAGCAGCTTGGCCGGGACCAGGGGAGAGGGGAATGAGCAGTTCTTC
>-|-|11|TRBJ1-5|TRBV6-1
CASGVKQPQHF
TGTGCCAGTGGGGTGAAGCAGCCCCAGCATTTT
>TRBD1|-|14|TRBJ1-2|TRBV6-1
CASSEGGTVYGYTF
TGTGCCAGCAGTGAAGGGGGGACAGTCTATGGCTACACCTTC
>-|few|16|TRBJ1-3|TRBV13
CASSPSGGISGNTIYF
TGTGCCAGCAGCCCCTCGGGGGGCATCTCTGGAAACACCATATATTTT
>-|large|11|TRBJ1-5|TRBV6-5
CASGVKQPQHF
TGTGCCAGTGGGGTGAAGCAGCCCCAGCATTTT
>-|few|14|TRBJ1-1|TRBV2
CASIGGRGNTEAFF
TGTGCCAGCATTGGGGGCCGAGGAAACACTGAAGCTTTCTTT
>TRBD2|-|17|TRBJ2-1|TRBV5-1
CASSLAPLAGGFNEQFF
TGCGCCAGCAGCTTGGCCCCGCTAGCGGGAGGGTTTAATGAGCAGTTCTTC
>TRBD1|-|16|TRBJ1-4|TRBV6-6
CASSYDRGATNEKLFF
TGTGCCAGCAGTTACGACAGGGGGGCCACTAATGAAAAACTGTTTTTT
>TRBD1|-|13|TRBJ1-2|TRBV7-2
CASSLVGGEGYTF
TGTGCCAGCAGCTTAGTAGGGGGCGAGGGCTACACCTTC
>TRBD1|-|13|TRBJ1-2|TRBV10-3
CAISAGTAYGYTF
TGTGCCATCAGTGCCGGGACAGCCTATGGCTACACCTTC
>-|-|16|TRBJ2-2|TRBV19
CASSGGAVPNTGELFF
TGTGCCAGTAGTGGTGGGGCCGTACCGAACACCGGGGAGCTGTTTTTT
>-|-|15|TRBJ2-7|TRBV7-3
CASSITGLGGYEQYF
TGTGCCAGCAGCATCACAGGGTTAGGAGGCTACGAGCAGTACTTC
>TRBD2|-|15|TRBJ2-1|TRBV11-2
CASSATSGSHNEQFF
TGTGCCAGCAGCGCAACTAGCGGGAGCCACAATGAGCAGTTCTTC
>-|few|14|TRBJ1-4|TRBV5-1
CASSGGVRGEKLFF
TGCGCCAGCAGCGGCGGGGTTAGAGGGGAAAAACTGTTTTTT